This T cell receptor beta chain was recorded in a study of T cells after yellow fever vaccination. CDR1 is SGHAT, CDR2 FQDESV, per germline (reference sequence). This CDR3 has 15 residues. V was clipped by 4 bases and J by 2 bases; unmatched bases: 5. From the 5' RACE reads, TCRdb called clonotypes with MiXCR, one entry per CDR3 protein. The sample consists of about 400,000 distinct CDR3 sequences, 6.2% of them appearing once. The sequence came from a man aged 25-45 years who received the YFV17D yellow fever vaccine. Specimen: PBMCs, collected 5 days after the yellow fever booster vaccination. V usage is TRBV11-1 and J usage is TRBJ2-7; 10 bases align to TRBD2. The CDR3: CASSSTSGITYEQYF. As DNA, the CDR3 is TGTGCCAGCAGCTCTACTAGCGGGATTACCTACGAGCAGTACTTC.